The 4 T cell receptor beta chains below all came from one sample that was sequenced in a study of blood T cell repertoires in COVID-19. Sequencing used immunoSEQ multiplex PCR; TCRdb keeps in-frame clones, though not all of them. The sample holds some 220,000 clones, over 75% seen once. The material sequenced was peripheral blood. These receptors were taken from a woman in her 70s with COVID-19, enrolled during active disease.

CDR3 sequence reads: CASRREGTYEQYF. The CDR3 bases are TGTGCCAGCCGGAGGGAGGGAACCTACGAGCAGTACTTC. The rearrangement joins TRBV6-5 to TRBJ2-7; 7 bases are shared with TRBD2. The CDR3 has 13 residues. V dropped 8 bases and J dropped 2; count of bases not matched to a gene: 6. Germline V gene sequence: CDR1 MNHEY, CDR2 SVGAGI.

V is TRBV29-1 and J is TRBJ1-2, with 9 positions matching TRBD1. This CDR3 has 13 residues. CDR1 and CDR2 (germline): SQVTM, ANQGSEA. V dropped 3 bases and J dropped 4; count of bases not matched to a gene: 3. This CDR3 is CSVEDRGTYGYTF. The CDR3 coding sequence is TGCAGCGTTGAGGACAGGGGTACCTATGGCTACACCTTC.

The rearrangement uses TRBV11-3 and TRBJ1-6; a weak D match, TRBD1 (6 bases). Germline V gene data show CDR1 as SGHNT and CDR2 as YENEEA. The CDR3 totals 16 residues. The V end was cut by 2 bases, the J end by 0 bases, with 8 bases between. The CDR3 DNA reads TGTGCCAGCAGCTTAACAGGGAGCTCCTATAATTCACCCCTCCACTTT. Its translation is CASSLTGSSYNSPLHF.

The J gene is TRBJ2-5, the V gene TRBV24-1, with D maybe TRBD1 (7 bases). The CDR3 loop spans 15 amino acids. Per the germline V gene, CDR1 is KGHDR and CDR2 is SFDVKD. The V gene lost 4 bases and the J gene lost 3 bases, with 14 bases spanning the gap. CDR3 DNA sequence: TGTGCCACCAGTGAGGGGGGACAGAAAGAAGAGACCCAGTACTTC. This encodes CATSEGGQKEETQYF.